This T cell receptor beta chain was retrieved from a study of PD-1 blockade in classical Hodgkin lymphoma. The protocol was immunoSEQ multiplex PCR, while the TCRdb copy is restricted to in-frame clones and leaves out a portion. The sample holds some 25,000 clones, roughly 86% seen once. Study-wide points: While CD8+ TCR diversity did not rise significantly by C4D1, CD4+ TCR diversity did. Reports described newly diagnosed patients as having lower baseline TCR diversity than healthy donors.

Germline CDR1 is SGDLS and CDR2 is YYNGEE. The V gene lost 4 bases and the J gene lost 1 base, with 5 bases spanning the gap. The CDR3 sequence is 13 residues long. Autologous stem cell transplantation was followed by relapse in every patient, and brentuximab vedotin exposure varied. Complete response, partial response or progressive disease constituted the best response categories observed. For this clone: Its specificity is not known.

The receptor was isolated from a human donor with classical Hodgkin lymphoma. V gene TRBV9 combines with J gene TRBJ2-2; D remains ambiguous. The specimen comprised peripheral blood mononuclear cells (PBMCs), sampled before the second cycle of nivolumab. CDR3 protein: CASSSKNTGELFF. The DNA for the CDR3 is TGTGCCAGCAGCTCAAAGAACACCGGGGAGCTGTTTTTT.